The 30 T cell receptor beta chains below were found in one sample sequenced in a study of beta chain features in type 1 diabetes. The sequenced template was cDNA made from the entire isolated RNA. The data were produced by immunoSEQ multiplex PCR, yet TCRdb's version contains in-frame clones alone and is incomplete. The sample lists some 400,000 clones; around 15% were seen once. Input material: naive CD4+ T cells from blood. All receptors derive from a woman aged 18-30 years in good health.

The chain recombines TRBV6-1 with TRBJ2-5; 10 positions agree with TRBD2. V trimming: 4 bases; J trimming: 5 bases; junction bases outside the gene matches: 22. From germline, CDR1 is MNHNS and CDR2 SASEGT. CDR3 length equals 20 residues. This chain's CDR3 is CASSGQGQLGGLAARETQYF. CDR3 sequence (DNA): TGTGCCAGCAGTGGGCAGGGACAGCTCGGAGGACTAGCGGCTAGGGAGACCCAGTACTTC.

The gene calls are TRBV20-1 and TRBJ2-7; a possible D gene is TRBD2 (5 bases). The germline V gene encodes CDR1 DFQATT and CDR2 SNEGSKA (reference sequence). V lost 0 bases to trimming and J lost 5 bases, with 5 bases between them. The CDR3 has 11 residues. The CDR3 coding sequence is TGCAGTGCTAGAGAGACTAACGAGCAGTACTTC. Encoded protein: CSARETNEQYF.

V is TRBV10-3 and J is TRBJ1-5; the D gene is possibly TRBD1 (5 bases). This CDR3 is built from 14 residues. CDR1 and CDR2 from the germline V gene are ENHRY and SYGVKD. The ends were cut back, 0 bases at V and 6 bases at J, with 9 bases in the middle. DNA of the CDR3: TGTGCCATCAGTGAGTCTCCAGGGCCTCAGCCCCAGCATTTT. Residues: CAISESPGPQPQHF.

The chain is built from TRBV10-3 and TRBJ2-2, with a weak D call TRBD2 (6 bases). CDR1 is ENHRY, CDR2 SYGVKD, per germline. The length of the CDR3 is 15 residues. V was trimmed by 8 bases and J by 3 bases, leaving 16 bases between them. This chain's CDR3 is CAIRGLASDTGELFF. The CDR3 DNA reads TGTGCCATCCGGGGACTCGCTAGCGACACCGGGGAGCTGTTTTTT.

There are a few counts of this clone. The J gene is TRBJ2-1, the V gene TRBV20-1, with D possibly being TRBD2 (5 bases). The germline gives CDR1 DFQATT, CDR2 SNEGSKA (reference sequence). V was trimmed by 3 bases and J by 6 bases, leaving 6 bases between them. The CDR3 totals 11 residues. This CDR3 is CSARAGNEQFF. The CDR3 DNA reads TGCAGTGCTAGGGCGGGCAATGAGCAGTTCTTC.

This clone appeared a few times. CDR3 in amino acids: CASSPRSGNYGYTF. CDR3 DNA sequence: TGTGCCAGCAGCCCGAGGTCGGGAAACTATGGCTACACCTTC. J is TRBJ1-2 and V is TRBV5-4; D not resolved. V was pared by 4 bases and J by 2 bases, with 12 bases between. The CDR3 runs 14 residues. Germline lookup yields CDR1 SGHNT and CDR2 YYREEE (reference sequence).

The chain carries TRBV6-1 and TRBJ2-3; no clear D gene. The ends were cut back, 6 bases at V and 9 bases at J, with 13 bases in the middle. Germline CDR1 is MNHNS and CDR2 is SASEGT. This CDR3 is 12 amino acids long. The CDR3 sequence is CASRTPSPTQYF. Here the CDR3 DNA reads TGTGCCAGCAGGACTCCCAGTCCGACGCAGTATTTT.

The V and J genes are TRBV6-1 and TRBJ2-3, with D possibly TRBD2 on 5 matching bases. This CDR3 is built from 18 residues. V dropped 2 bases and J dropped 2 bases, with 20 bases sitting between them. Germline CDR1 and CDR2: MNHNS and SASEGT. Written as DNA, the CDR3 is TGTGCCAGCAGTGAACTCGGACTCCCACCTAGCTACACAGATACGCAGTATTTT. This encodes CASSELGLPPSYTDTQYF.

The chain couples TRBV9 to TRBJ1-4, with TRBD1 identical over 7 bases. The junction had 5 bases not matched to a gene; V was cut back by 2 bases and J by 4 bases. Germline CDR1 and CDR2: SGDLS and YYNGEE. This CDR3 is built from 15 residues. The CDR3 loop is CASSVGTARNEKLFF. The CDR3 DNA is TGTGCCAGCAGCGTCGGGACAGCGCGTAATGAAAAACTGTTTTTT.

This clone was counted only a few times. The rearrangement links TRBV14 to TRBJ2-5; the D is unclear. Germline V lookup: CDR1 SGHDN, CDR2 FVKESK. This CDR3 comprises 15 residues. With 4 bases removed from V and 5 bases from J, the gap between germline ends came to 17 bases. This chain's CDR3 is CASSLTPSYLETQYF. The CDR3 DNA sequence: TGTGCCAGCAGCCTGACACCCTCGTACTTGGAGACCCAGTACTTC.

V and J are TRBV20-1 and TRBJ2-1; D unclear. The CDR3 length is 11 residues. From germline, CDR1 is DFQATT and CDR2 SNEGSKA (reference sequence). V lost 0 bases to trimming and J lost 9 bases, with 6 bases between them. The CDR3 sequence: CSAREPSEQFF. The CDR3 coding sequence is TGCAGTGCTAGAGAGCCGAGTGAGCAGTTCTTC.

The chain has TRBV7-9 and TRBJ2-5; a possible D gene is TRBD1 (7 bases). The CDR3 is made up of 16 amino acids. The germline CDR1 and CDR2 sequences are SEHNR and FQNEAQ (reference sequence). V lost 5 bases, J lost 3 bases, and 19 bases lay in between. CDR3 sequence reads: CASSRPRGTDKETQYF. Here the CDR3 DNA reads TGTGCCAGCAGCCGTCCCCGCGGGACAGATAAAGAGACCCAGTACTTC.

There are a few counts of this clone. The chain is built from TRBV7-2 and TRBJ2-7, with TRBD1 matching over 7 bases. Germline-derived CDR1 and CDR2 are SGHTA and FQGNSA. V was pared by 5 bases and J by 3 bases, with 4 bases of the junction left unmatched. The CDR3 spans 13 residues. For the CDR3, the DNA is TGTGCCAGCAGCCCGGGACAGTACTACGAGCAGTACTTC. Residues: CASSPGQYYEQYF.

In this sample, this clone turned up a few times. The chain carries TRBV5-1 and TRBJ2-2; the match to TRBD2 covers 12 bases. Germline V CDR1 and CDR2: SGHRS, YFSETQ. V shed 4 bases and J 3 bases; nucleotides not matched to a gene: 4. The CDR3 loop spans 16 amino acids. CDR3 protein: CASSIGLAGYTGELFF. The DNA of the CDR3 is TGCGCCAGCAGCATAGGACTAGCGGGATACACCGGGGAGCTGTTTTTT.

This clone was seen a single time. The chain combines TRBV20-1 with TRBJ2-7; D not certain. Germline V lookup: CDR1 DFQATT, CDR2 SNEGSKA (reference sequence). The V and J ends lost 6 bases and 4 bases respectively, with 10 bases between them. This CDR3 is built from 11 residues. CDR3 sequence: CSAPGPYEQYF. The CDR3 DNA follows: TGCAGTGCCCCGGGTCCTTACGAGCAGTACTTC.

This clone was counted a few times. The rearrangement uses TRBV7-2 and TRBJ2-1, with TRBD2 identical over 12 bases. The CDR3 length is 15 residues. Germline V gene sequence: CDR1 SGHTA, CDR2 FQGNSA. V trimming: 4 bases; J trimming: 6 bases; junction bases outside the gene matches: 4. The CDR3 sequence: CASSSSGRARNEQFF. CDR3 DNA sequence: TGTGCCAGCAGCTCTAGCGGGAGGGCCCGCAATGAGCAGTTCTTC.

The chain recombines TRBV5-4 with TRBJ2-5, with 8 nucleotides matching TRBD2. Trimming at V came to 4 bases and at J to 5 bases, leaving 10 bases not matched to a gene. There are 15 residues in the CDR3. Germline V gene lookup returns CDR1 SGHNT and CDR2 YYREEE (reference sequence). The CDR3 DNA sequence: TGTGCCAGCAGCAGCCGACAAGCGGGAGCGGAGACCCAGTACTTC. Translated, it gives CASSSRQAGAETQYF.

This clone has more than one count but fewer than ten. V gene TRBV30 combines with J gene TRBJ2-1, with a possible D match to TRBD1 (5 bases). This CDR3 has 10 amino acids. Trimming removed 8 bases from V and 12 bases from J, with 14 bases in between. Germline V gene sequence: CDR1 GTSNPN, CDR2 SVGIG (reference sequence). The CDR3 DNA sequence: TGTGCCGGACACCTCAGTTGGCAGTTCTTC. Translating it yields CAGHLSWQFF.

The J gene is TRBJ2-4, the V gene TRBV4-2; D not resolved. Germline lookup yields CDR1 LGHNA and CDR2 YNFKEQ. The germline V and J ends were trimmed by 0 bases and 1 base, with 7 bases remaining between them. This CDR3 has 15 residues. As DNA, the CDR3 is TGTGCCAGCAGCCAAGATCCCTCGGCCAAAAACATTCAGTACTTC. Translation gives CASSQDPSAKNIQYF.

The chain is built from TRBV7-9 and TRBJ1-4; D is unclear. CDR3 size: 13 residues. Germline CDR1 SEHNR, CDR2 FQNEAQ (reference sequence). V gave up 2 bases and J gave up 8 bases, with 9 bases separating them. The DNA of the CDR3 is TGTGCCAGCAGCTTAACGGGAGTCGAAAAACTGTTTTTT. Amino acid sequence: CASSLTGVEKLFF.

The chain links TRBV28 to TRBJ2-5; 7 bases are a match to TRBD1. The CDR3 is 14 residues long. Germline CDR1 MDHEN, CDR2 SYDVKM. Losses at the gene ends were 6 bases for V and 4 bases for J; bases not matched to a gene: 8. The CDR3 region is CASRSPGQLETQYF. The CDR3 coding sequence is TGTGCCAGCAGGTCGCCGGGACAGTTAGAGACCCAGTACTTC.

This chain joins TRBV5-6 and TRBJ1-4; D is perhaps TRBD1 (5 bases). V was cut by 2 bases and J by 6 bases, with 8 bases left in between. Germline V gene sequence: CDR1 SGHDT, CDR2 YYEEEE. The CDR3 length is 13 residues. The CDR3 is CASSFSGDEKLFF. The CDR3 DNA reads as TGTGCCAGCAGCTTTTCGGGGGATGAAAAACTGTTTTTT.

This chain joins TRBV6-1 and TRBJ2-5; TRBD1 might be the D (5 bases). V shed 6 bases and J shed 2 bases, with 13 bases lying between them. Germline V CDR1 and CDR2: MNHNS, SASEGT. CDR3 size: 14 residues. The CDR3 loop is CASSRQPLQETQYF. In nucleotides, the CDR3 is TGTGCCAGCAGCAGACAGCCTCTTCAAGAGACCCAGTACTTC.

This clone was seen only once. V gene TRBV5-6 combines with J gene TRBJ2-5, with D perhaps matching TRBD1 (6 bases). Germline V CDR1 and CDR2: SGHDT, YYEEEE. The CDR3 is 14 amino acids. V shed 2 bases and J shed 6 bases, with 14 bases lying between them. DNA of the CDR3: TGTGCCAGCAGCTTATTCACAGGGACGCAGACCCAGTACTTC. Protein sequence: CASSLFTGTQTQYF.

This clone was recorded a few times. J is TRBJ2-2 and V is TRBV7-9; D gene uncertain. Between the trimmed V and J ends, which lost 5 bases and 6 bases, there was a span of 13 bases. Germline V gene lookup returns CDR1 SEHNR and CDR2 FQNEAQ (reference sequence). The CDR3 is made up of 14 amino acids. In DNA, the CDR3 is TGTGCCAGCAGCCCTCGAGGTCGGGCCGGGGAGCTGTTTTTT. Translated: CASSPRGRAGELFF. The full variable domain, rest sourced from reference TRBV7-9 and TRBJ2-2, is DTGVSQNPRHKITKRGQNVTFRCDPISEHNRLYWYRQTLGQGPEFLTYFQNEAQLEKSRLLSDRFSAERPKGSFSTLEIQRTEQGDSAMYLCASSPRGRAGELFFGEGSRLTVL.

The chain has TRBV7-9 and TRBJ2-1; 8 bases fit TRBD2. The CDR3 is 12 amino acids. Per the germline V gene, CDR1 is SEHNR and CDR2 is FQNEAQ (reference sequence). V dropped 8 bases and J dropped 15; count of bases not matched to a gene: 12. CDR3 nucleotides: TGTGCCAGCCGGTCCCCCGGGACTAGGCTGTTCTTC. This encodes CASRSPGTRLFF.

The chain links TRBV19 to TRBJ1-5; 7 positions agree with TRBD1. Germline lookup yields CDR1 LNHDA and CDR2 SQIVND (reference sequence). The CDR3 contains 15 residues. V gave up 8 bases and J gave up 3 bases; unmatched junction bases: 10. In DNA, the CDR3 is TGTGCCAGTGGCCGACCGACAGGGACCAATCAGCCCCAGCATTTT. Translating gives CASGRPTGTNQPQHF.

This clone occurred a few times. The rearrangement joins TRBV5-4 to TRBJ2-7; TRBD1 aligns across 7 bases. Per germline, CDR1 SGHNT and CDR2 YYREEE (reference sequence). V was pared by 4 bases and J by 2 bases, with 3 bases of the junction left unmatched. The CDR3 spans 13 residues. CDR3 loop: CASSPTGTYEQYF. The CDR3 coding sequence is TGTGCCAGCAGCCCGACAGGGACCTACGAGCAGTACTTC.

This clone has just a few counts. The CDR3, as DNA: TGTGCCAGCAGTTTGCGGGGATACATCACAGATACGCAGTATTTT. Residues: CASSLRGYITDTQYF. J is TRBJ2-3 and V is TRBV27, with a weak D call TRBD2 (6 bases). Trimming pared 3 bases from V and 2 bases from J, leaving 12 bases between. Germline loops: CDR1 MNHEY, CDR2 SMNVEV (reference sequence). This CDR3 has 15 residues.

The genes are TRBV29-1 and TRBJ2-1; 7 nucleotides line up with TRBD2. There are 14 residues in the CDR3. The V segment lost 6 bases and the J segment 2 bases; nucleotides outside the gene matches: 7. Germline CDR1 SQVTM, CDR2 ANQGSEA. CDR3 DNA: TGCAGCGTCCAGACTAGCTCTCCCTACAATGAGCAGTTCTTC. Translated: CSVQTSSPYNEQFF.